This passage covers 28 T cell receptor beta chains from one sample sequenced in a study of metastatic and nonmetastatic thyroid tumors. Patients were all untreated before their thyroid surgery. TCRdb re-analyzed the PCR reads using MiXCR. The data show under 9,500 clones, 24% seen once. Sequenced input: tumor tissue. These receptors all stem from a female donor with papillary thyroid cancer or a benign thyroid nodule (not recorded which). Some clones in this sample may be carry-over from other donors' samples.

By share, this clone counts as medium-sized. J is TRBJ2-7 and V is TRBV10-3; TRBD1 aligns across 10 bases. Looked up from germline, CDR1 is ENHRY and CDR2 is SYGVKD. Germline trimming cut 4 bases from V and 9 bases from J; bases unmatched to any gene: 27. The CDR3 is 20 residues long. CDR3 sequence reads: CAISGNRGDRGPLSNFVQYF. The DNA of the CDR3 is TGTGCCATCAGTGGGAACAGGGGGGACAGGGGCCCCCTTTCCAACTTTGTGCAGTACTTC.

This clone showed up many times. This rearrangement joins TRBV20-1 to TRBJ1-5, with D possibly matching TRBD1 (6 bases). V lost 1 base, J lost 3 bases, and 16 bases lay in between. The CDR3 spans 16 residues. CDR1 and CDR2 from the germline V gene are DFQATT and SNEGSKA (reference sequence). CDR3 protein: CSARAPRGQFNQPQHF. The CDR3 coding sequence is TGCAGTGCTAGAGCTCCCCGGGGACAATTCAATCAGCCCCAGCATTTT.

This clone was found a few times. The junction departs from germline at one end; a sequencing error may be responsible. The chain carries TRBV2 and TRBJ1-1; D remains ambiguous. The CDR3 is 12 residues long. Germline CDR1 reads SNHLY; CDR2 reads FYNNEI. The CDR3 DNA reads as TGTGCCACGGGTGGGTGGAACACTGAAGCTCTCTTT. Amino acids: CATGGWNTEALF.

This clone is medium-sized (0.01 to 0.1%) within its sample. The rearrangement links TRBV10-3 to TRBJ1-2; TRBD1 matches at 8 bases. Germline CDR1 is ENHRY and CDR2 is SYGVKD. J lost 8 bases, V lost 3 bases, and 8 bases had no gene match. CDR3 length: 14 amino acids. The DNA for the CDR3 is TGTGCCATCAGTGACCGACAGGGGCTGGAGGGCTACACCTTC. Translating gives CAISDRQGLEGYTF.

This clone was picked up a small number of times. The chain couples TRBV27 to TRBJ2-7; TRBD2 matches at 13 bases. From germline, CDR1 is MNHEY and CDR2 SMNVEV (reference sequence). V lost 5 bases, J lost 1 base, and 8 bases stayed unmatched. CDR3 length: 17 amino acids. CDR3 sequence reads: CASSPGTSGKNSYEQYF. The CDR3 bases are TGTGCCAGCAGTCCGGGGACTAGCGGGAAAAATTCCTACGAGCAGTACTTC.

This clone rates as medium-sized. V usage is TRBV12-3 or TRBV12-4 and J usage is TRBJ2-4; 11 positions agree with TRBD2. The V and J ends lost 5 bases and 6 bases, in that order; junction bases with no gene match: 3. The CDR3 length is 14 residues. The CDR3 region is CASSPGTSGNIQYF. CDR3 in DNA: TGTGCCAGCAGTCCCGGGACTAGCGGAAACATTCAGTACTTC.

This clone is classed as medium-sized. V is TRBV9 and J is TRBJ2-7, with 9 positions matching TRBD1. The CDR3 runs 14 residues. CDR1 is SGDLS, CDR2 YYNGEE, per germline. V was clipped by 3 bases and J by 4 bases; unmatched bases: 5. CDR3 sequence (DNA): TGTGCCAGCAGCGGCCGACAGGGGGAGTACGAGCAGTACTTC. Translated, it gives CASSGRQGEYEQYF.

In its sample, this clone was seen a few times. The CDR3 sequence is CASSPLAGAREQYF. In nucleotides, the CDR3 is TGTGCCAGCAGCCCTCTAGCGGGAGCACGCGAGCAGTACTTC. The chain employs TRBV12-3 or TRBV12-4 and TRBJ2-7; TRBD2 matches at 10 bases. The CDR3 totals 14 residues. V lost 6 bases and J lost 6; bases outside the gene matches: 8.

This clone is medium-sized within its sample. The rearrangement uses TRBV30 and TRBJ1-4, with D perhaps matching TRBD1 (6 bases). The germline gives CDR1 GTSNPN, CDR2 SVGIG (reference sequence). V lost 2 bases, J lost 8 bases, and 15 bases lay in between. The CDR3 contains 14 residues. CDR3 loop: CAWSRAGAREKLFF. The CDR3, as DNA: TGTGCCTGGAGTAGGGCAGGGGCCCGGGAAAAACTGTTTTTT.

This clone is medium-sized (0.01 to 0.1%). This rearrangement joins TRBV12-3 or TRBV12-4 to TRBJ1-2; D remains ambiguous. Trimming stripped 2 bases from V and 3 bases from J, with 7 bases between. The CDR3 consists of 13 residues. CDR3: CASSLFIHYGYTF. CDR3 bases: TGTGCCAGCAGTTTATTCATCCACTATGGCTACACCTTC.

This clone showed up just a few times. This may come from a read error, since a much larger clone is one base off. The chain links TRBV5-4 to TRBJ2-7; 10 bases align to TRBD2. Trimming took 2 bases from V and 5 from J; bases not matched to a gene: 7. The germline V gene encodes CDR1 SGHNT and CDR2 YYREEE (reference sequence). The CDR3 is made up of 15 amino acids. CDR3 amino acids: CASSLGCTSGNEQYF. The CDR3 region has the DNA TGTGCCAGCAGCTTAGGTTGTACTAGCGGGAACGAGCAGTACTTC. The full variable domain, its missing parts supplied by reference TRBV5-4 and TRBJ2-7, is ETGVTQSPTHLIKTRGQQVTLRCSSQSGHNTVSWYQQALGQGPQFIFQYYREEENGRGNFPPRFSGLQFPNYSSELNVNALELDDSALYLCASSLGCTSGNEQYFGPGTRLTVT.

V and J are TRBV9 and TRBJ2-5; D is uncertain. Germline loops: CDR1 SGDLS, CDR2 YYNGEE. This CDR3 spans 17 amino acids. Trimming shortened V by 0 bases and J by 4 bases, and 19 bases separated the two germline ends. CDR3 DNA sequence: TGTGCCAGCAGCGTAGGTTCGGTTAGCTGGCTGTCAGAGACCCAGTACTTC. Protein: CASSVGSVSWLSETQYF.

This clone was seen a few times. This chain connects TRBV12-3 or TRBV12-4 to TRBJ2-5; 8 positions agree with TRBD2. The CDR3 is 18 amino acids. V dropped 7 bases and J dropped 4; count of bases not matched to a gene: 20. DNA for the CDR3: TGTGCCAGCACCTCCAGTGGGTTCGGGGGGGCCGTTGTAGAGACCCAGTACTTC. Translating gives CASTSSGFGGAVVETQYF.

The V call is TRBV12-3 or TRBV12-4, the J call TRBJ1-1; D may be TRBD1 (5 bases). The CDR3 is made up of 13 amino acids. Deletions cut 4 bases from V and 2 bases from J, with 8 bases between. For the CDR3, the DNA is TGTGCCAGCAGTTCGACAGTTAACACTGAAGCTTTCTTT. Its protein is CASSSTVNTEAFF.

The rearrangement links TRBV5-1 to TRBJ2-7, with no clear D. V was shortened by 1 base and J by 3 bases, with 11 bases between the two germline ends. CDR1 SGHRS and CDR2 YFSETQ come from the germline V gene. The CDR3 is 14 amino acids. CDR3 region: CASSLSAGNYEQYF. CDR3 sequence (DNA): TGCGCCAGCAGCTTGTCCGCAGGCAACTACGAGCAGTACTTC. The full variable domain, rest sourced from reference TRBV5-1 and TRBJ2-7, is KAGVTQTPRYLIKTRGQQVTLSCSPISGHRSVSWYQQTPGQGLQFLFEYFSETQRNKGNFPGRFSGRQFSNSRSEMNVSTLELGDSALYLCASSLSAGNYEQYFGPGTRLTVT.

This clone was picked up many times. This chain uses TRBV6-1 with TRBJ1-2, with 9 bases matching TRBD1. The CDR3 loop spans 14 amino acids. The germline V gene has CDR1 MNHNS and CDR2 SASEGT. Unmatched junction bases numbered 7, after V lost 6 bases and J lost 5 bases. CDR3 DNA sequence: TGTGCCAGCAGACGCGGGACAGGGCCGTATGGCTACACCTTC. Translation: CASRRGTGPYGYTF.

This clone was counted at least ten times. The rearrangement links TRBV5-5 to TRBJ2-5; 8 nucleotides align to TRBD1. This CDR3 comprises 14 residues. V lost 4 bases to trimming and J lost 1 base; unmatched junction nucleotides: 3. From germline, CDR1 is SGHKS and CDR2 YYEKEE (reference sequence). The CDR3, as DNA: TGTGCCAGCAGCAGGACAGGGTTCCAAGAGACCCAGTACTTC. Its protein product is CASSRTGFQETQYF.

In its sample, this clone ranks as medium-sized. The V gene is TRBV19, the J gene TRBJ1-2, with D possibly TRBD1 on 5 matching bases. Germline CDR1 LNHDA, CDR2 SQIVND (reference sequence). The CDR3 is 15 amino acids. The V gene lost 3 bases and the J gene lost 7 bases, with 18 bases spanning the gap. Here the CDR3 reads CASSISFRDSGGYTF. Here the CDR3 DNA reads TGTGCCAGTAGTATTTCGTTCCGGGACTCGGGTGGCTACACCTTC.

V is TRBV5-1 and J is TRBJ2-7; 9 bases are shared with TRBD1. With V trimmed by 4 bases and J by 0 bases, 8 bases remained unmatched. Germline V gene sequence: CDR1 SGHRS, CDR2 YFSETQ. The CDR3 consists of 16 residues. The CDR3 DNA reads as TGCGCCAGCAGCGCACTCGGGACAGGGAACTCCTACGAGCAGTACTTC. Residues: CASSALGTGNSYEQYF.

By sample fraction, this clone is medium-sized (0.01 to 0.1%). The chain couples TRBV7-8 to TRBJ2-2, with D possibly TRBD2 on 5 matching bases. The V end lost 8 bases, the J end lost 4 bases, and 11 bases lay between the germline ends. Germline CDR1 is SGHVS and CDR2 is FQNEAQ. This CDR3 region has 13 residues. The CDR3 sequence: CASRSRGTGELFF. The CDR3 DNA reads as TGTGCCAGCCGGTCCCGGGGCACCGGGGAGCTGTTTTTT.

V usage is TRBV12-5 and J usage is TRBJ1-1; 7 bases agree with TRBD1. With V trimmed by 6 bases and J by 3 bases, 4 bases remained unmatched. The CDR3 runs to 13 residues. Germline lookup yields CDR1 LGHNT and CDR2 FRNRAP. The CDR3 reads CASGWDSHTEAFF. CDR3 DNA sequence: TGTGCTAGTGGCTGGGACAGTCACACTGAAGCTTTCTTT.

The table lists this clone with many counts. This chain joins TRBV7-3 and TRBJ1-5; D is ambiguous. Germline V lookup: CDR1 SGHTA, CDR2 FQGTGA. The CDR3 is 13 amino acids. V lost 6 bases to trimming and J lost 9 bases, with 15 bases between them. The CDR3 region has the DNA TGTGCCAGCAGTTCCGACATTGACTCGCCCCAGCATTTT. Amino acid sequence: CASSSDIDSPQHF.

A note on this clone: Additional DNA sequences in this sample encode the identical CDR3. J is TRBJ1-1 and V is TRBV6-1, with D possibly TRBD1 on 5 matching bases. Germline CDR1 reads MNHNS; CDR2 reads SASEGT. With 5 bases removed from V and 11 bases from J, the gap between germline ends came to 15 bases. This CDR3 has 12 amino acids. CDR3: CASSSGGARAFF. DNA for the CDR3: TGTGCCAGCAGTAGTGGAGGGGCTCGTGCTTTCTTT.

CDR3 loop: CASSLEYNSYEQYF. For the CDR3, the DNA is TGTGCCAGCAGCTTAGAATATAATTCCTACGAGCAGTACTTC. The rearrangement joins TRBV11-2 to TRBJ2-7, with no clear D. Germline loops: CDR1 SGHAT, CDR2 FQNNGV. CDR3 length: 14 residues. Trimming removed 0 bases from V and 1 base from J, with 7 bases in between.

As to this clone: The junction shows a germline mismatch at one end, possibly a read error. CDR3 DNA: TGTGCCAGCAGTTTAACTCGGGAAATTGCGGTTTACACTGAAGCCTTCTTT. This encodes CASSLTREIAVYTEAFF. The gene calls are TRBV2 and TRBJ1-1, with D unclear. The CDR3 runs to 17 residues. The germline gives CDR1 SNHLY, CDR2 FYNNEI.

This clone was observed many times. The rearrangement uses TRBV7-9 and TRBJ1-3; TRBD1 is a possible D gene (5 bases). CDR1 and CDR2 (germline): SEHNR, FQNEAQ (reference sequence). Trimming took 6 bases from V and 0 from J, leaving 21 bases between them. The CDR3 spans 18 residues. The CDR3 reads CASSFRTGTASSGNTIYF. Here the CDR3 DNA reads TGTGCCAGCAGTTTTCGGACCGGGACGGCTTCCTCTGGAAACACCATATATTTT. The full variable domain, its missing parts supplied by reference TRBV7-9 and TRBJ1-3, is DTGVSQNPRHKITKRGQNVTFRCDPISEHNRLYWYRQTLGQGPEFLTYFQNEAQLEKSRLLSDRFSAERPKGSFSTLEIQRTEQGDSAMYLCASSFRTGTASSGNTIYFGEGSWLTVV.

This clone appeared a few times. The J gene is TRBJ2-7, the V gene TRBV7-2; 7 bases align to TRBD2. This CDR3 comprises 15 residues. V was pared by 3 bases and J by 7 bases, with 12 bases of the junction left unmatched. Germline-derived CDR1 and CDR2 are SGHTA and FQGNSA. CDR3: CASSLGSAGALEQYF. CDR3 DNA: TGTGCCAGCAGCTTGGGGTCTGCGGGAGCCCTGGAGCAGTACTTC.

The genes are TRBV28 and TRBJ1-2, with D uncertain. Germline lookup yields CDR1 MDHEN and CDR2 SYDVKM. V gave up 5 bases and J gave up 4 bases, with 20 bases separating them. This CDR3 has 16 residues. The CDR3 coding sequence is TGTGCCAGCAGTGCCAGCCGAATCAAGGGTCCCTATGGCTACACCTTC. Residues: CASSASRIKGPYGYTF.